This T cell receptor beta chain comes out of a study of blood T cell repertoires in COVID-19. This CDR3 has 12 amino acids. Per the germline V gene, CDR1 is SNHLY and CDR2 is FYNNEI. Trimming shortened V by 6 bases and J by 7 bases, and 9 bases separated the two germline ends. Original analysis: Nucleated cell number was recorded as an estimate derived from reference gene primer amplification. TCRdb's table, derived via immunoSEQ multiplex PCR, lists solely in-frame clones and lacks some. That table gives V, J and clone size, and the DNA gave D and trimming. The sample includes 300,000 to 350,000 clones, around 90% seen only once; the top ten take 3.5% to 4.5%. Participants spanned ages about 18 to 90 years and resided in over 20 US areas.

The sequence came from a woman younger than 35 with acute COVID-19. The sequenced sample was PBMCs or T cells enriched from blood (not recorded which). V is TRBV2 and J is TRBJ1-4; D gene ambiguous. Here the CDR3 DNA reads TGTGCCAGCAGCGGGGTCGGTGAAAAACTGTTTTTT. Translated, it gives CASSGVGEKLFF.